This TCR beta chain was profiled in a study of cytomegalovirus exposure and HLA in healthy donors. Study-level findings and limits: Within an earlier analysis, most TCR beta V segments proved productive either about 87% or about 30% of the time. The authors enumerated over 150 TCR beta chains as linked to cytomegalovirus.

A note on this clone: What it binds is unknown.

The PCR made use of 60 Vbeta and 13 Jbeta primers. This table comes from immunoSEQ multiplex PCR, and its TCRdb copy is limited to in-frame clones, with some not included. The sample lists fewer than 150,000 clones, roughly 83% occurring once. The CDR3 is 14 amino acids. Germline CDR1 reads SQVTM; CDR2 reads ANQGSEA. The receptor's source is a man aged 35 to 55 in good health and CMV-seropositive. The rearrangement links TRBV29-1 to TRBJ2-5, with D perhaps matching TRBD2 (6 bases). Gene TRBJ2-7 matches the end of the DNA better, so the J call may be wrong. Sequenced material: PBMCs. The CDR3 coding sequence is TGCAGCGTTGTGCGGGACCCTACAATAGACGAGCAGTACTTC. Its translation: CSVVRDPTIDEQYF.